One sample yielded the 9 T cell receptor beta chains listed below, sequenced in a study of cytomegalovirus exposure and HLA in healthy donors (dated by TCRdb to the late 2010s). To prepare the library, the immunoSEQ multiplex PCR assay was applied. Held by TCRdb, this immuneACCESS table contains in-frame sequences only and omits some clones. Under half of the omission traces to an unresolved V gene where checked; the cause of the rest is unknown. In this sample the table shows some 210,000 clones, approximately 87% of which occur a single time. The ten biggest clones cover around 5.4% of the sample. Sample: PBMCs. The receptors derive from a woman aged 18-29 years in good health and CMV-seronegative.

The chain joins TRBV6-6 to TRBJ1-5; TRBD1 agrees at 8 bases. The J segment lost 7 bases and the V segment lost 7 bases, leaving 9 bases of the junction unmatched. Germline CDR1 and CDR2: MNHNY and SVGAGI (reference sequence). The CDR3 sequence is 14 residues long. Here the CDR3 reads CASTAGGGGQPQHF. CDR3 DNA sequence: TGTGCCAGCACTGCAGGGGGCGGAGGACAGCCCCAGCATTTT.

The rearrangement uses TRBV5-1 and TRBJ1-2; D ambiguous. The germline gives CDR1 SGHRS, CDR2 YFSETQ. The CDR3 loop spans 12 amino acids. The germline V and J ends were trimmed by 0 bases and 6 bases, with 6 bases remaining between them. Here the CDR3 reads CASSLVGDGYTF. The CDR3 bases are TGCGCCAGCAGCTTGGTGGGCGATGGCTACACCTTC.

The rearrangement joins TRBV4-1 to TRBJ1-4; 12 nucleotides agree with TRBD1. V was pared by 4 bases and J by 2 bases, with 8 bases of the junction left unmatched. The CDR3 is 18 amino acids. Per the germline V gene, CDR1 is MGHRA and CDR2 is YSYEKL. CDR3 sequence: CASSPGQGAYGTNEKLFF. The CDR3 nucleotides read TGCGCCAGCAGCCCGGGACAGGGGGCCTACGGGACTAATGAAAAACTGTTTTTT.

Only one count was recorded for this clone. The CDR3 nucleotides are TGTGCCAGCAGCCAACCTAGCGGGGGGGCAGATACGCAGTATTTT. Its translation: CASSQPSGGADTQYF. The chain is built from TRBV4-2 and TRBJ2-3, with 12 bases identical to TRBD2. The CDR3 sequence is 15 residues long. The V gene's germline CDR1 is LGHNA and CDR2 YNFKEQ. The junction had 1 base not matched to a gene; V was cut back by 2 bases and J by 4 bases.

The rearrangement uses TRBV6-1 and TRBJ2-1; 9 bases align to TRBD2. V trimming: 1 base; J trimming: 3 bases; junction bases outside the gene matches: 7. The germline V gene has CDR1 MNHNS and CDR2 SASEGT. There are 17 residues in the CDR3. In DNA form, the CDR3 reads TGTGCCAGCAGTGAAGGCCGGACTAGCGCTTACTACAATGAGCAGTTCTTC. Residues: CASSEGRTSAYYNEQFF.

CDR3 loop: CASSDPGLRWNQPQHF. The CDR3 nucleotides are TGTGCCAGCAGTGATCCCGGACTCCGTTGGAATCAGCCCCAGCATTTT. V usage is TRBV6-1 and J usage is TRBJ1-5, with D uncertain. CDR1 and CDR2 (germline): MNHNS, SASEGT. Trimming took off 3 bases at V and 4 bases at J, with 16 bases between the two ends. CDR3 length: 16 residues.

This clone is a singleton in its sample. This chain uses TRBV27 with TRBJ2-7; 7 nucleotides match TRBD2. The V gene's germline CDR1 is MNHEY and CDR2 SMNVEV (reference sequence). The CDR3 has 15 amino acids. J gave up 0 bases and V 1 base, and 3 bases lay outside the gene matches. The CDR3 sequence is CASSLLGGSSYEQYF. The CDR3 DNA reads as TGTGCCAGCAGTTTATTAGGCGGGAGCTCCTACGAGCAGTACTTC.

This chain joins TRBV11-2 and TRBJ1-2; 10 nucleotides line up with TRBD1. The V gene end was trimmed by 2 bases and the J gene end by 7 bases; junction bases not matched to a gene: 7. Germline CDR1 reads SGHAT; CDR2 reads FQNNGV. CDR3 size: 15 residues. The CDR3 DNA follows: TGTGCCAGCAGCTTACGGCCGGACAGGGGGATTGGCTACACCTTC. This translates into CASSLRPDRGIGYTF.

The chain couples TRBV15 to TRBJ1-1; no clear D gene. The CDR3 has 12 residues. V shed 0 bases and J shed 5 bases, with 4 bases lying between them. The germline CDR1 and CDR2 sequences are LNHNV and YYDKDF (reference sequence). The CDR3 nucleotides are TGTGCCACCAGCAGAGATAGAACTGAAGCTTTCTTT. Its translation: CATSRDRTEAFF.